The T cell receptor (beta chain) under discussion was sequenced for a study of beta chain features in type 1 diabetes. This CDR3 has 15 residues. CDR1 is SGHTA, CDR2 FQGNSA, per germline. V shed 1 base, J shed 4 bases, and the junction held 2 bases outside the gene matches. Every bit of the isolated RNA underwent reverse transcription, so sequencing read expressed TCRB transcripts. TCRdb's copy holds only in-frame clones and misses some; the assay was immunoSEQ multiplex PCR. The sample lists around 400,000 clones, roughly 12% seen once, with 0.015% to 0.02% in the top ten. General study findings and limits: Any PCR bias toward short templates would affect both groups alike.

This clone was seen a few times. The antigen is unknown. This sequence joins TRBV7-2 and TRBJ1-1; TRBD1 matches at 11 bases. The sequence came from a man younger than 35 in good health. The specimen sequenced was naive CD4+ T cells from blood. CDR3 sequence (DNA): TGTGCCAGCAGCTTAGAAGGGACAGGGGGCACTGAAGCTTTCTTT. It yields the protein CASSLEGTGGTEAFF.